Listed below are T cell receptor beta chains from one sample, sequenced in a study of OX40 agonist ivuxolimab in advanced cancers. The method was immunoSEQ multiplex PCR; TCRdb's version includes in-frame clones alone and lacks a portion of them. Counted here are 31,000 or so clones, around nine tenths occurring once; the ten biggest clones make up roughly a third. Sequencing was performed on CD4+ or CD8+ T cells sorted from blood, taken in a trial of the OX40 agonist ivuxolimab. Receptor source: an adult with an advanced solid tumor such as melanoma, head and neck, liver or kidney cancer. CDR3s include the opening cysteine and the closing phenylalanine or tryptophan. D genes are given only for firm matches. Where a row states a size, it is once, few, many or the class of an expanded clone; other rows omit it.

V gene	CDR3 length	J gene	D gene	clone size	CDR3 protein	CDR3 DNA
TRBV11-2	18	TRBJ2-7	TRBD2	many	CASSLGLAGGLSSLEQYF	TGTGCCAGCAGCTTAGGCCTAGCGGGAGGGCTAAGCTCTCTCGAGCAGTACTTC
TRBV11-2	13	TRBJ2-3	TRBD2	-	CASSLAGSGGEYF	TGTGCCAGCAGCTTAGCGGGTAGCGGGGGGGAGTATTTT
TRBV28	14	TRBJ1-5	-	-	CASRPPGGNQPQHF	TGTGCCAGCAGACCTCCGGGGGGAAATCAGCCCCAGCATTTT
TRBV6-5	13	TRBJ1-1	-	-	CASSYGTLTEAFF	TGTGCCAGCAGTTACGGAACCCTCACTGAAGCTTTCTTT
TRBV19	15	TRBJ2-5	-	-	CASSIDLAWGETQYF	TGTGCCAGTAGTATAGATCTTGCCTGGGGAGAGACCCAGTACTTC
TRBV18	15	TRBJ1-1	TRBD1	few	CASSRPGQGIAEAFF	TGTGCCAGCTCACGCCCGGGACAGGGGATCGCTGAAGCTTTCTTT
TRBV30	12	TRBJ2-7	TRBD1	-	CAGDSFTYEQYF	TGTGCCGGGGACAGTTTTACCTACGAGCAGTACTTC
TRBV18	17	TRBJ1-1	TRBD1	-	CASSRTGGMLMNTEAFF	TGTGCCAGCTCACGGACAGGGGGCATGTTGATGAACACTGAAGCTTTCTTT
TRBV28	14	TRBJ2-7	-	-	CASAPRRYLHEQYF	TGTGCCAGCGCCCCCCGTAGATACCTTCACGAGCAGTACTTC
TRBV5-6	14	TRBJ1-4	-	-	CASSLKVGWEKLFF	TGTGCCAGCAGCTTGAAGGTGGGCTGGGAAAAACTGTTTTTT
TRBV28	15	TRBJ1-5	-	-	CASSFRRGEHQPQHF	TGTGCCAGCAGTTTTCGCAGAGGGGAGCATCAGCCCCAGCATTTT
TRBV6-5	13	TRBJ2-7	-	-	CASSSQTTLVEYF	TGTGCCAGCAGTTCCCAGACCACCCTTGTAGAGTACTTC
TRBV25-1	14	TRBJ1-6	-	-	CASSESYSNSPLHF	TGTGCCAGCAGTGAATCCTACAGCAATTCACCCCTCCACTTT
TRBV9	14	TRBJ1-2	-	-	CASSVGDEGYGYTF	TGTGCCAGCAGCGTAGGGGACGAAGGCTATGGCTACACCTTC
TRBV28	13	TRBJ2-1	-	-	CASSLPGDNEQFF	TGTGCCAGCAGTTTGCCCGGAGACAATGAGCAGTTCTTC
TRBV6-1	15	TRBJ2-2	-	-	CASSEAGRNTGELFF	TGTGCCAGCAGTGAAGCGGGACGGAACACCGGGGAGCTGTTTTTT
TRBV28	20	TRBJ2-7	TRBD2	-	CASITVRNSGRVWVPYEQYF	TGTGCCAGCATCACAGTTAGGAATAGCGGGAGGGTATGGGTTCCTTACGAGCAGTACTTC
TRBV7-2	15	TRBJ2-7	-	-	CASSLARRTAHEQYF	TGTGCCAGCAGCTTAGCGCGCCGGACGGCCCACGAGCAGTACTTC
TRBV6-1	16	TRBJ2-5	TRBD1	-	CASSARPGQGLETQYF	TGTGCCAGCAGTGCCAGACCGGGACAGGGGTTGGAGACCCAGTACTTC
TRBV27	14	TRBJ2-1	-	once	CASSFGRGYNEQFF	TGTGCCAGCAGTTTTGGTAGGGGCTACAATGAGCAGTTCTTC
TRBV2	17	TRBJ2-1	TRBD1	-	CASSDARDRAVYNEQFF	TGTGCCAGCAGTGACGCGCGAGACAGGGCGGTTTACAATGAGCAGTTCTTC
TRBV7-5	15	TRBJ1-5	-	-	CARSRPGSSNQPQHF	TGTGCCAGAAGCCGACCCGGGAGTAGCAATCAGCCCCAGCATTTT
TRBV7-3	19	TRBJ2-1	TRBD2	-	CASSSPGTSGVVSYNEQFF	TGTGCCAGCAGCTCGCCCGGGACTAGCGGGGTAGTCTCCTACAATGAGCAGTTCTTC
TRBV11-2	16	TRBJ2-3	-	few	CASSLDGYVSTDTQYF	TGTGCCAGCAGCTTAGATGGGTATGTTAGCACAGATACGCAGTATTTT
TRBV27	12	TRBJ2-5	-	-	CAIPGAGRTQYF	TGTGCCATCCCCGGGGCGGGGAGGACCCAGTACTTC
TRBV10-3	14	TRBJ1-1	-	-	CAISDAGLNTEAFF	TGTGCCATCAGTGATGCAGGGCTGAACACTGAAGCTTTCTTT
TRBV4-1	17	TRBJ2-4	-	-	CASSQEREVTLENIQYF	TGCGCCAGCAGCCAAGAAAGAGAGGTGACCCTAGAAAACATTCAGTACTTC
TRBV19	15	TRBJ2-2	-	-	CASTNGGSFTGELFF	TGTGCCAGTACTAATGGTGGCAGCTTCACCGGGGAGCTGTTTTTT
TRBV27	13	TRBJ2-4	-	-	CASSGAAKNIQYF	TGTGCCAGCAGCGGGGCGGCCAAAAACATTCAGTACTTC
TRBV9	14	TRBJ2-7	TRBD1	-	CASSVEAGGYEQYF	TGTGCCAGCAGCGTAGAGGCAGGGGGTTACGAGCAGTACTTC
TRBV11-1	15	TRBJ2-3	-	-	CASSLDFRGPDTQYF	TGTGCCAGCAGCTTAGATTTCCGGGGTCCAGATACGCAGTATTTT
TRBV11-3	16	TRBJ2-1	TRBD2	-	CASSWSGRKGGNEQFF	TGTGCCAGCAGCTGGAGCGGGAGAAAGGGGGGCAATGAGCAGTTCTTC
TRBV9	14	TRBJ1-2	-	-	CASSVGRINYGYTF	TGTGCCAGCAGCGTAGGACGGATCAACTATGGCTACACCTTC
TRBV6-5	15	TRBJ2-3	-	-	CASNIGGDNPDTQYF	TGTGCCAGCAACATCGGAGGGGACAACCCAGATACGCAGTATTTT
TRBV6-5	12	TRBJ2-2	-	few	CASSPQHRELFF	TGTGCCAGCAGCCCACAACACCGGGAGCTGTTTTTT
TRBV28	15	TRBJ1-5	-	-	CASRQRLSSNQPQHF	TGTGCCAGCAGGCAAAGATTATCTAGCAATCAGCCCCAGCATTTT
TRBV11-1	15	TRBJ2-6	-	-	CASSLWGAGANVLTF	TGTGCCAGCAGCTTATGGGGGGCTGGGGCCAACGTCCTGACTTTC
TRBV27	14	TRBJ1-1	-	-	CASSPGIMNTEAFF	TGTGCCAGCAGTCCAGGGATAATGAACACTGAAGCTTTCTTT
TRBV9	15	TRBJ2-2	-	-	CASSASGPPSGELFF	TGTGCCAGCAGCGCCTCCGGACCACCAAGCGGGGAGCTGTTTTTT
TRBV11-2	15	TRBJ2-3	-	-	CASSLGLGSTDTQYF	TGTGCCAGCAGCTTAGGACTAGGGAGCACAGATACGCAGTATTTT
TRBV2	15	TRBJ2-5	TRBD2	-	CASTSGTQSQETQYF	TGTGCCAGCACCAGCGGGACTCAATCACAAGAGACCCAGTACTTC
TRBV9	15	TRBJ2-7	TRBD2	-	CASSSGLAGSYEQYF	TGTGCCAGCAGCTCTGGACTAGCGGGTTCCTACGAGCAGTACTTC